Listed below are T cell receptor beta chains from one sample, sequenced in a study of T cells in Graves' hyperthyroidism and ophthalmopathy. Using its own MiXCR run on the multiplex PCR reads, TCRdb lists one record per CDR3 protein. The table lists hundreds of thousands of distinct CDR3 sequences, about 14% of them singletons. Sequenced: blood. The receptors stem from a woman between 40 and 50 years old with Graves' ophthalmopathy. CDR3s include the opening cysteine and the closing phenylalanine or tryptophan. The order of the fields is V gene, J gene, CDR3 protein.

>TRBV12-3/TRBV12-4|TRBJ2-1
CASSQLAGGVDEQFF
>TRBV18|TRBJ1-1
CASSKTEGNTEAFF
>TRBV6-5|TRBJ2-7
CASSLGSIYEQYF
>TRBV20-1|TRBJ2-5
CSARTPGLAGGNQETQYF
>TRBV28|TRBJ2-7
CASSATSGIDEQYF
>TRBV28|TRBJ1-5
CASSLLGAGANQPQHF
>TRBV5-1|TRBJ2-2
CASRDRGTGELFF
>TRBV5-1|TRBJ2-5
CASRTAGSETQYF
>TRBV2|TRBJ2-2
CASRRQGDTGELFF
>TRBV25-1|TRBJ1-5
CASSDREGNQPQHF
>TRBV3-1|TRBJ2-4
CASSQAGTENIQYF
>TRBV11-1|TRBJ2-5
CASSRGLAGGRAETQYF
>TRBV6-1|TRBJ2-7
CASSPVRFYEQYF
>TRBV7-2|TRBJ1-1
CASRYGQGATEAFF
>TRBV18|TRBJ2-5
CASSLGQGLKTQYF
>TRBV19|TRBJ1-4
CASSKDGWTEKLFF
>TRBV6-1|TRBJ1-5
CASSKLSGNQPQHF
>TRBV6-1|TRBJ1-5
CASNSRGSNQPQHF
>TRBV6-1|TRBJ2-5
CASKIETQYF
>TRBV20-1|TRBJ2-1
CSASPSAYNEQFF
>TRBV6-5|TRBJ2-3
CASRDSHGTDTQYF
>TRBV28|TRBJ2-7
CAGGPQAEDF
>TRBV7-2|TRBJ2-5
CASSPLASAETQYF
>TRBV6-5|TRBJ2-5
CASSYSVRPAGETQYF
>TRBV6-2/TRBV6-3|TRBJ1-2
CASSRGRFYGYTF
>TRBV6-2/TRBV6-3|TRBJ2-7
CASSYRSGGTYEQYF
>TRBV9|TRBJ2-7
CASSSGTASPYEQYF
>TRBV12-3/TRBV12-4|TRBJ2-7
CASSLAGGLYEQYF
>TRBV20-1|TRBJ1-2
CSASRGDSAHF
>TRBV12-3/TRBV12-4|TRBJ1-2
CASSLGGRGTGYGYTF
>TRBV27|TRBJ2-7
CASNTEGGLAGVQYF
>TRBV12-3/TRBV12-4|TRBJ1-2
CASSPRRDRESDGYTF
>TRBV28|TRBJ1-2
CASRAKFPGGYGYTF
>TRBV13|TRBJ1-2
CASSLGGRGYTF
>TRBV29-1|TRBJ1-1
CSVGNVGDVEAFF
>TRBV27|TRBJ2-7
CATAGRARGEQYF
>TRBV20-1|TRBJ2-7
CSARDRSGSTYEQYF
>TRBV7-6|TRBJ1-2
CASSPGGSDGYTF
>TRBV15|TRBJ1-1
CATSRDTSPNTEAFF
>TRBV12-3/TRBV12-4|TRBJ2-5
CASEGDLEETQYF
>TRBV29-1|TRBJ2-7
CSVEDGLAGENEQYF
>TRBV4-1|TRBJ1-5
CASSQEGTASAHQPQHF
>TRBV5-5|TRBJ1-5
CASSFTGTSSNQPQHF
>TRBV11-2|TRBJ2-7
CASSLRGAGTYEQYF
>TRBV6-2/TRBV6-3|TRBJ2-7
CASSYGTGTDEQYF
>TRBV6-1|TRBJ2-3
CASSETSGMHF
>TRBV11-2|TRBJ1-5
CACSLVGTGSNQPQHF
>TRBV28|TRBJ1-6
CASSLRTLSAGSPLHF
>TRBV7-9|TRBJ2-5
CASSSKATDAKETQYF
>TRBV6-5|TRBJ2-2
CASSYGSRPNLGELFF
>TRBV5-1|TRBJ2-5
CASSLLEGQETQYF
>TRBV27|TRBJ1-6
CASSNPFDREGNSPLHF
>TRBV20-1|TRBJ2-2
CSARPDRDTGELFF
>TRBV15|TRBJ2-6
CATSTHRDYSSGANVLTF
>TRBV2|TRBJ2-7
CASSEVQISYEQYF